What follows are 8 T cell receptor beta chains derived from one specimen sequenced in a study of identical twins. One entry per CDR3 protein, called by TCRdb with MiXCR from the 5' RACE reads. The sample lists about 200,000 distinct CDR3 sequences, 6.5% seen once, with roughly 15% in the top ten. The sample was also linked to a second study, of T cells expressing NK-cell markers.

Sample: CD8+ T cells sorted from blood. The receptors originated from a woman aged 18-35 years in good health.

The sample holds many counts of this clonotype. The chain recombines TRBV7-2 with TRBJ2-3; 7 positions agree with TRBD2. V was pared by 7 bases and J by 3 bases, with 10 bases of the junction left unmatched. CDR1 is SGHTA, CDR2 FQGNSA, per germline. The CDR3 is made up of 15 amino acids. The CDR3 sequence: CASTRLGGGTDTQYF. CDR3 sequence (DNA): TGTGCCAGCACCCGACTGGGGGGGGGAACAGATACGCAGTATTTT.

CDR3 in DNA: TGCGCCAGCAGCGGAGACCGGGACTATCAAGAGACCCAGTACTTC. Translation gives CASSGDRDYQETQYF. The rearrangement links TRBV5-1 to TRBJ2-5; 7 bases agree with TRBD2. The germline V gene encodes CDR1 SGHRS and CDR2 YFSETQ. V dropped 4 bases and J dropped 2; count of bases not matched to a gene: 8. The length of the CDR3 is 15 residues.

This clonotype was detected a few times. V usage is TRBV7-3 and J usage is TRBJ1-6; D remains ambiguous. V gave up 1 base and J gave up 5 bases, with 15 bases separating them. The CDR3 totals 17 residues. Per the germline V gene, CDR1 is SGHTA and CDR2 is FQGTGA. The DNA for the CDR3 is TGTGCCAGCAGCTTAAAGGGCACCCTCAGGAATAATTCACCCCTCCACTTT. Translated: CASSLKGTLRNNSPLHF.

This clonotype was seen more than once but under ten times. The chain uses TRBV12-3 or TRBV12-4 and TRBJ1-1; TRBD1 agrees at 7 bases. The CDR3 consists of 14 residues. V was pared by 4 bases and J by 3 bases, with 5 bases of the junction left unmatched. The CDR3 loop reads CASSWGTAYTEAFF. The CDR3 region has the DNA TGTGCCAGCAGTTGGGGGACAGCCTACACTGAAGCTTTCTTT.

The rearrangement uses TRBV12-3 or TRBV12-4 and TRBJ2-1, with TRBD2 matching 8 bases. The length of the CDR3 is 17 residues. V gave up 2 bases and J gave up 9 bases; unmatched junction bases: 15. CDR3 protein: CASSLFGGLVVSREQFF. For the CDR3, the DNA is TGTGCCAGCAGTTTATTCGGGGGACTAGTCGTATCCCGTGAGCAGTTCTTC.

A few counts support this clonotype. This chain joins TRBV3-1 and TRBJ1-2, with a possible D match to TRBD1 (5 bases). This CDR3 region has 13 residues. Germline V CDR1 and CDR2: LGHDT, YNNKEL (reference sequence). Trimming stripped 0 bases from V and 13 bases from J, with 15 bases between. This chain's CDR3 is CASSQDEVGPVTF. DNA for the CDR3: TGTGCCAGCAGCCAAGATGAGGTGGGGCCGGTCACCTTC.

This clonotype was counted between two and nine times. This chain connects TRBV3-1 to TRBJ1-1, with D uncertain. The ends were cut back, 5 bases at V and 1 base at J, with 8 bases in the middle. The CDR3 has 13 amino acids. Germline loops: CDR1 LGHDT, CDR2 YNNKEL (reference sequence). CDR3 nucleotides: TGTGCCAGCAGCGACCCTAAGAACACTGAAGCTTTCTTT. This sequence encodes CASSDPKNTEAFF. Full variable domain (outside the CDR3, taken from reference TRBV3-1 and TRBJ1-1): DTAVSQTPKYLVTQMGNDKSIKCEQNLGHDTMYWYKQDSKKFLKIMFSYNNKELIINETVPNRFSPKSPDKAHLNLHINSLELGDSAVYFCASSDPKNTEAFFGQGTRLTVV.

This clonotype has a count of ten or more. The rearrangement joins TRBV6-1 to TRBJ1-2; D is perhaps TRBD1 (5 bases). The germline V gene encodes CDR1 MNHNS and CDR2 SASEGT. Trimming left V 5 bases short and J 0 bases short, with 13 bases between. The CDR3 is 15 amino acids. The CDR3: CASSPRDPANYGYTF. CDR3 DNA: TGTGCCAGCAGTCCCCGGGACCCAGCTAACTATGGCTACACCTTC.